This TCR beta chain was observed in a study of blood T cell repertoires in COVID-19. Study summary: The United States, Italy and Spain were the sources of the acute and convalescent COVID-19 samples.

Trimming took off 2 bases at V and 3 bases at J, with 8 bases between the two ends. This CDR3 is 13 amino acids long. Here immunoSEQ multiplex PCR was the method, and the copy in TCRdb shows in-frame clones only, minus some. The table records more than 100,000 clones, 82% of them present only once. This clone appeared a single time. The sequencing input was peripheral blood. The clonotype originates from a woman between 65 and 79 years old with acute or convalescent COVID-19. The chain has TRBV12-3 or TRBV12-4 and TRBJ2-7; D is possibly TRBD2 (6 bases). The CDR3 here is CASSLLGGYEQYF. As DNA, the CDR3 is TGTGCCAGCAGTTTATTGGGGGGCTACGAGCAGTACTTC.